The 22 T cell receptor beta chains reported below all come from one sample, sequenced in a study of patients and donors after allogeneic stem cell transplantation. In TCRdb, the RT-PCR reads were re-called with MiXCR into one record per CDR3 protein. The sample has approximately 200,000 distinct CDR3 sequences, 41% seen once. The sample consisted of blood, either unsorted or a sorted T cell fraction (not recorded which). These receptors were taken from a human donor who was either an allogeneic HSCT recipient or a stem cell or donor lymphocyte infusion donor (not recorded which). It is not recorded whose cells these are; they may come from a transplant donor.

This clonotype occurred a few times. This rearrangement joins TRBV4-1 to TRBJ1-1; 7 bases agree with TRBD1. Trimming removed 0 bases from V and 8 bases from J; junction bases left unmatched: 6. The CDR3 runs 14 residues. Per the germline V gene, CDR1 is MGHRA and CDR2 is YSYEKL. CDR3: CASSQDPRGLEAFF. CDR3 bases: TGCGCCAGCAGCCAAGATCCAAGGGGGCTAGAAGCTTTCTTT.

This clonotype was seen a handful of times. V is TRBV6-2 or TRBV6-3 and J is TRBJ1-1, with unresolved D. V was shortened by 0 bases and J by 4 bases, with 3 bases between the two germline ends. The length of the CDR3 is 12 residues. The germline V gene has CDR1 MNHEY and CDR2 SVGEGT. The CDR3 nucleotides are TGTGCCAGCAGTTACTCCGTCACTGAAGCTTTCTTT. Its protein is CASSYSVTEAFF.

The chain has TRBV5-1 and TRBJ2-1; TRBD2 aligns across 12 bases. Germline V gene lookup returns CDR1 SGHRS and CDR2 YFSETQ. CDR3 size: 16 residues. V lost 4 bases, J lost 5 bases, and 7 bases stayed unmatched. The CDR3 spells CASSPRLAGVHNEQFF. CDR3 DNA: TGCGCCAGCAGCCCTAGACTAGCGGGAGTCCACAATGAGCAGTTCTTC. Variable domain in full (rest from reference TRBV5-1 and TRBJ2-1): KAGVTQTPRYLIKTRGQQVTLSCSPISGHRSVSWYQQTPGQGLQFLFEYFSETQRNKGNFPGRFSGRQFSNSRSEMNVSTLELGDSALYLCASSPRLAGVHNEQFFGPGTRLTVL.

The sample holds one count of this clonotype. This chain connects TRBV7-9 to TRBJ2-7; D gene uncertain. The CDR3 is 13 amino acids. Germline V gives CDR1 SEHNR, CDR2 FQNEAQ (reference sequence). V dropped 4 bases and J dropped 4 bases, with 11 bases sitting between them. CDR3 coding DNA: TGTGCCAGCAGCTCTTCCCCTAGGTACGAGCAGTACTTC. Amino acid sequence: CASSSSPRYEQYF.

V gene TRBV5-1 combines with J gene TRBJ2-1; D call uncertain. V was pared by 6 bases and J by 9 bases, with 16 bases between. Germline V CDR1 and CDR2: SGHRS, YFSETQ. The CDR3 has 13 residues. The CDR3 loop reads CASNVLGYGEQFF. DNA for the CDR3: TGCGCCAGCAACGTTCTTGGATATGGTGAGCAGTTCTTC.

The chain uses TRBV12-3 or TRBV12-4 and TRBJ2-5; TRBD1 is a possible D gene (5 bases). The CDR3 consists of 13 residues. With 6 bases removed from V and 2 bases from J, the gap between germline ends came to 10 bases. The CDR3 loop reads CASSPTEQETQYF. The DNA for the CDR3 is TGTGCCAGCAGCCCGACAGAACAAGAGACCCAGTACTTC.

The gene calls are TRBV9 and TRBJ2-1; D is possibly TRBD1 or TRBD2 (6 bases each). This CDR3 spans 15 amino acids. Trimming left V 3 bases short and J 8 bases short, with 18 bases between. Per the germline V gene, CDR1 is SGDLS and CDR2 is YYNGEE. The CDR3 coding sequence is TGTGCCAGCAGCGAGGGGGGCCAAGGGATGGATGAGCAGTTCTTC. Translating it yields CASSEGGQGMDEQFF.

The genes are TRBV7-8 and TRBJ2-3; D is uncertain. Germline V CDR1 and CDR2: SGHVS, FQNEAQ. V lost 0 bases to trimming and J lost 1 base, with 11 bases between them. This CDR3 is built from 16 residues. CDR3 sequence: CASSLATLTRTDTQYF. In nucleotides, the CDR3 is TGTGCCAGCAGCTTAGCGACACTTACCCGCACAGATACGCAGTATTTT.

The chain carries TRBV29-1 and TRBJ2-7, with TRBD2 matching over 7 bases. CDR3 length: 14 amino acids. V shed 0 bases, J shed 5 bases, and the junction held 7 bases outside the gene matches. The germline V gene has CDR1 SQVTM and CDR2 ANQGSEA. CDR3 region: CSVEDLPGGDEQYF. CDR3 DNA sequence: TGCAGCGTTGAAGATCTTCCGGGAGGCGACGAGCAGTACTTC.

In DNA, the CDR3 is TGCAGTGCTAGAGATCGAGGGGCCCCTGTGAGAGGCTACACCTTC. This encodes CSARDRGAPVRGYTF. This chain links TRBV20-1 with TRBJ1-2, with D tentatively TRBD1 (5 bases). The V and J ends lost 0 bases and 8 bases respectively, with 19 bases between them. Germline V CDR1 and CDR2: DFQATT, SNEGSKA (reference sequence). The CDR3 contains 15 residues.

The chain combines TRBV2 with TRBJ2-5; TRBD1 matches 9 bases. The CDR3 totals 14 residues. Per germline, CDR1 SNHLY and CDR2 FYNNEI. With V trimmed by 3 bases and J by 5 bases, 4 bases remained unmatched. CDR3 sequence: CASSDRTGVETQYF. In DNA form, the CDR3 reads TGTGCCAGCAGTGACAGGACAGGGGTGGAGACCCAGTACTTC.

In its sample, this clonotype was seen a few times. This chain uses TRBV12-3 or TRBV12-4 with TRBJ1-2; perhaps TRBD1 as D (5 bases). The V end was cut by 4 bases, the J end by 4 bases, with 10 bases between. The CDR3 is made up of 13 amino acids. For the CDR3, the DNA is TGTGCCAGCAGTTGGGGCAGCCCCTATGGCTACACCTTC. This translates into CASSWGSPYGYTF.

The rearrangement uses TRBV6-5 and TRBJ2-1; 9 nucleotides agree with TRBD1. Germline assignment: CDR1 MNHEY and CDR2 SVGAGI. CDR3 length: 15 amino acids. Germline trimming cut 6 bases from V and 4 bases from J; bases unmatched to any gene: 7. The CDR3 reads CASRPTGGSYNEQFF. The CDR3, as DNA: TGTGCCAGCAGGCCGACAGGGGGATCATACAATGAGCAGTTCTTC.

The CDR3 region has the DNA TGTGCCAGCAGTTTATGGTTGAGCTCCTACGAGCAGTACTTC. The encoded protein is CASSLWLSSYEQYF. The J gene is TRBJ2-7, the V gene TRBV28; D not resolved. The CDR3 length is 14 residues. Trimming stripped 0 bases from V and 0 bases from J, with 6 bases between. Germline loops: CDR1 MDHEN, CDR2 SYDVKM. Supplemented by reference TRBV28 and TRBJ2-7, the full variable domain reads DVKVTQSSRYLVKRTGEKVFLECVQDMDHENMFWYRQDPGLGLRLIYFSYDVKMKEKGDIPEGYSVSREKKERFSLILESASTNQTSMYLCASSLWLSSYEQYFGPGTRLTVT.

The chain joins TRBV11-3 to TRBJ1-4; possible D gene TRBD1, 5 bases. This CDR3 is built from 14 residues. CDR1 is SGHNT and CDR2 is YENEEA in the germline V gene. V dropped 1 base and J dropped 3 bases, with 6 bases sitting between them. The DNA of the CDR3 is TGTGCCAGCAGCTTAGTAGGGGCTAATGAAAAACTGTTTTTT. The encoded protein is CASSLVGANEKLFF.

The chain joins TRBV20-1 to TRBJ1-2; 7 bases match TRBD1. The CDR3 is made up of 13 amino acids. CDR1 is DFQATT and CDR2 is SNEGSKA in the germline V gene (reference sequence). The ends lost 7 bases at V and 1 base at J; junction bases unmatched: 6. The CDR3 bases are TGCAGTGTCCCGGGACAGAGTAACTATGGCTACACCTTC. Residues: CSVPGQSNYGYTF.

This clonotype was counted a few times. The CDR3 region is CASSLEGEGSTEAFF. CDR3 sequence (DNA): TGTGCCAGCAGCTTAGAAGGGGAGGGGAGCACTGAAGCTTTCTTT. J is TRBJ1-1 and V is TRBV7-9; D might be TRBD1 (5 bases). The germline CDR1 and CDR2 sequences are SEHNR and FQNEAQ (reference sequence). V was cut by 1 base and J by 4 bases, with 13 bases left in between. This CDR3 is built from 15 residues.

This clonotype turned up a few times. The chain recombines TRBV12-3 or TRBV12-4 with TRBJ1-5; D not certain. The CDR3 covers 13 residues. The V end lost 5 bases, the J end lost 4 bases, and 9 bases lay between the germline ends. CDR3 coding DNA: TGTGCCAGCAGTCCCTACAGTAATCAGCCCCAGCATTTT. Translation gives CASSPYSNQPQHF.

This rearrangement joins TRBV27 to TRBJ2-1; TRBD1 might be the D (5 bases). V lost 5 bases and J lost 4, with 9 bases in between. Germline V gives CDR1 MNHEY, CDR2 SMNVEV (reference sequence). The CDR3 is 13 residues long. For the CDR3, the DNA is TGTGCCAGCAGTGGAACAGGATACAATGAGCAGTTCTTC. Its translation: CASSGTGYNEQFF.

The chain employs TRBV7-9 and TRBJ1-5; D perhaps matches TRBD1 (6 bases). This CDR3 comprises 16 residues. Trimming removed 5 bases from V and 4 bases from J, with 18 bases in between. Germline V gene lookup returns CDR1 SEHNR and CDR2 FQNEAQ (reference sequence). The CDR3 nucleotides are TGTGCCAGCAGCCTCCGGGGACACGGGGAAAATCAGCCCCAGCATTTT. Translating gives CASSLRGHGENQPQHF.

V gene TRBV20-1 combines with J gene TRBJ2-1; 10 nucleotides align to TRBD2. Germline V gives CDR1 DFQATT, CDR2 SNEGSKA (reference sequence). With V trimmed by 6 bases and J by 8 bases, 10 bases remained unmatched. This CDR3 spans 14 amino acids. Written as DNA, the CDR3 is TGCAGTGCGCCTCCGGGACTAGCGTCATATGAGCAGTTCTTC. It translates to CSAPPGLASYEQFF.

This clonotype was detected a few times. CDR3 sequence: CASSWGRDGELFF. Here the CDR3 DNA reads TGCGCCAGCAGCTGGGGCCGTGACGGGGAGCTGTTTTTT. The chain recombines TRBV5-1 with TRBJ2-2, with a weak D call TRBD1 (5 bases). Trimming took off 3 bases at V and 7 bases at J, with 10 bases between the two ends. This CDR3 contains 13 residues. Germline CDR1 is SGHRS and CDR2 is YFSETQ.